The 21 T cell receptor beta chains given below trace back to one sample, sequenced in a study of cytomegalovirus exposure and HLA in healthy donors. PCR used 60 Vbeta primers and 13 Jbeta primers. Produced via immunoSEQ multiplex PCR; TCRdb's table is partial and in-frame only. The table shows 90,000 to 100,000 clones, with around three fifths occurring only once. Sequenced input: PBMCs. These receptors were taken from a man younger than 45 in good health and CMV-seronegative.

This clone was detected only once. One end of the junction varies from germline; a read error may be responsible. The chain links TRBV5-1 to TRBJ2-1; 15 bases are a match to TRBD2. This CDR3 region has 19 residues. Germline CDR1 is SGHRS and CDR2 is YFSETQ. The CDR3 DNA follows: TGCGCCAGCAGCTTGGACGGGACTAGCGGGAGGAAGACCTACAATGGGCAGTTCTTC. Translation gives CASSLDGTSGRKTYNGQFF.

This clone has just a few counts. V gene TRBV5-1 combines with J gene TRBJ2-2; 8 positions match TRBD2. Germline CDR1 is SGHRS and CDR2 is YFSETQ. The CDR3 consists of 15 residues. V lost 5 bases, J lost 5 bases, and 8 bases stayed unmatched. CDR3 in amino acids: CASRSQGLVTGELFF. CDR3 sequence (DNA): TGCGCCAGCAGATCTCAGGGACTAGTTACCGGGGAGCTGTTTTTT.

The chain couples TRBV7-3 to TRBJ2-6, with 11 bases lining up with TRBD2. The germline V gene encodes CDR1 SGHTA and CDR2 FQGTGA. The CDR3 totals 20 residues. J was trimmed by 0 bases and V by 1 base; bases with no gene match: 8. The CDR3 coding sequence is TGTGCCAGCAGCTTAAGGGCACCGGGACTAGCGGCCTCTGGGGCCAACGTCCTGACTTTC. It is translated as CASSLRAPGLAASGANVLTF.

This chain uses TRBV19 with TRBJ1-2, with TRBD1 identical over 7 bases. Trimming took 7 bases from V and 8 from J; bases not matched to a gene: 28. CDR1 and CDR2 from the germline V gene are LNHDA and SQIVND (reference sequence). The CDR3 is made up of 19 amino acids. The CDR3 reads CASNPISGRGLWVSGGYTF. CDR3 nucleotides: TGTGCCAGTAACCCTATTTCCGGGAGGGGGCTCTGGGTATCGGGCGGCTACACCTTC. The full variable domain, with the rest looked up from reference TRBV19 and TRBJ1-2, is DGGITQSPKYLFRKEGQNVTLSCEQNLNHDAMYWYRQDPGQGLRLIYYSQIVNDFQKGDIAEGYSVSREKKESFPLTVTSAQKNPTAFYLCASNPISGRGLWVSGGYTFGSGTRLTVV.

This chain joins TRBV5-1 and TRBJ1-6; 9 bases line up with TRBD1. The CDR3 spans 14 residues. V trimming: 4 bases; J trimming: 8 bases; junction bases outside the gene matches: 4. Germline lookup yields CDR1 SGHRS and CDR2 YFSETQ. CDR3 bases: TGCGCCAGCAGCATTTGGACAGGGGATTCACCCCTCCACTTT. Translating it yields CASSIWTGDSPLHF.

This clone was observed a few times. The chain has TRBV2 and TRBJ1-5; 11 nucleotides match TRBD1. CDR3 length: 15 residues. V lost 4 bases, J lost 4 bases, and 3 bases stayed unmatched. Germline-derived CDR1 and CDR2 are SNHLY and FYNNEI. CDR3 amino acids: CASSAGQGENQPQHF. The DNA for the CDR3 is TGTGCCAGCAGTGCGGGACAGGGGGAAAATCAGCCCCAGCATTTT.

This clone appeared a single time. The chain links TRBV9 to TRBJ2-2; a weak D match, TRBD1 (7 bases). Germline assignment: CDR1 SGDLS and CDR2 YYNGEE. This CDR3 is built from 13 residues. Trimming took 6 bases from V and 8 from J, leaving 14 bases between them. The CDR3 region has the DNA TGTGCCAGCAACCAGGGGGGAATTGGGGAGCTGTTTTTT. Protein sequence: CASNQGGIGELFF.

This chain joins TRBV5-1 and TRBJ2-3; tentative D call: TRBD1 (6 bases). Germline CDR1 SGHRS, CDR2 YFSETQ. CDR3 size: 16 residues. Between the trimmed V and J ends, which lost 0 bases and 0 bases, there was a span of 11 bases. The CDR3 region is CASSLAGTTSTDTQYF. The CDR3 DNA is TGCGCCAGCAGCTTGGCGGGGACAACTAGCACAGATACGCAGTATTTT.

The rearrangement joins TRBV18 to TRBJ2-5; 11 bases agree with TRBD2. With V trimmed by 6 bases and J by 2 bases, 8 bases remained unmatched. Germline V gene sequence: CDR1 KGHSH, CDR2 LQKENI. This CDR3 spans 16 amino acids. DNA for the CDR3: TGTGCCAGCTCTCCGGGGCGGACTAGCGGGCAAGAGACCCAGTACTTC. Its protein product is CASSPGRTSGQETQYF.

The chain uses TRBV29-1 and TRBJ1-2; D is undetermined. V was clipped by 7 bases and J by 1 base, with 13 bases between them. The length of the CDR3 is 13 residues. The germline gives CDR1 SQVTM, CDR2 ANQGSEA. The CDR3 spells CSAQQYVNYGYTF. Written as DNA, the CDR3 is TGCAGCGCCCAACAGTACGTTAACTATGGCTACACCTTC.

This chain uses TRBV4-3 with TRBJ1-2; TRBD1 matches at 7 bases. This CDR3 is built from 16 residues. Per the germline V gene, CDR1 is LGHNA and CDR2 is YSLEER. Losses at the gene ends were 1 base for V and 2 bases for J; bases not matched to a gene: 7. The CDR3: CASSQGTGVGNYGYTF. CDR3 sequence (DNA): TGCGCCAGCAGCCAAGGTACAGGGGTAGGGAACTATGGCTACACCTTC.

The chain carries TRBV19 and TRBJ1-1; weak D call: TRBD1 (6 bases). The germline V gene encodes CDR1 LNHDA and CDR2 SQIVND (reference sequence). This CDR3 region has 14 residues. V lost 6 bases to trimming and J lost 1 base, with 12 bases between them. The CDR3 sequence is CASRYRERNTEAFF. Here the CDR3 DNA reads TGTGCCAGTAGGTACAGGGAGAGGAACACTGAAGCTTTCTTT.

The genes are TRBV6-5 and TRBJ2-1, with D perhaps matching TRBD1 (5 bases). Per the germline V gene, CDR1 is MNHEY and CDR2 is SVGAGI. This CDR3 is 15 amino acids long. Trimming removed 5 bases at V and 4 bases at J, with 15 bases between. The CDR3 is CASSRLQVGYNEQFF. DNA of the CDR3: TGTGCCAGCAGTCGCCTACAGGTCGGGTACAATGAGCAGTTCTTC.

The V gene is TRBV7-3, the J gene TRBJ2-7, with 10 bases aligning to TRBD1. The CDR3 loop spans 16 amino acids. Germline CDR1 reads SGHTA; CDR2 reads FQGTGA. The trim removed 1 base at V and 4 bases at J, leaving 7 bases unmatched. The CDR3 sequence is CASSLNPGQGGYEQYF. The CDR3 nucleotides read TGTGCCAGCAGCTTAAACCCCGGACAGGGGGGGTACGAGCAGTACTTC.

The chain combines TRBV9 with TRBJ2-2; 8 positions match TRBD2. The V gene's germline CDR1 is SGDLS and CDR2 YYNGEE. J gave up 1 base and V 2 bases, and 7 bases lay outside the gene matches. The CDR3 length is 17 residues. CDR3: CASSVLRAGGNTGELFF. The CDR3 nucleotides read TGTGCCAGCAGCGTGCTCCGGGCGGGGGGGAACACCGGGGAGCTGTTTTTT.

The rearrangement links TRBV5-6 to TRBJ1-4; 9 nucleotides line up with TRBD1. The V segment lost 7 bases and the J segment 8 bases; nucleotides outside the gene matches: 9. Germline V CDR1 and CDR2: SGHDT, YYEEEE. The CDR3 is 14 residues long. The CDR3 spells CASSIDRGAEKLFF. CDR3 bases: TGTGCCAGCTCCATTGACAGGGGGGCCGAAAAACTGTTTTTT. Filled out from reference TRBV5-6 and TRBJ1-4, the complete variable domain reads DAGVTQSPTHLIKTRGQQVTLRCSPKSGHDTVSWYQQALGQGPQFIFQYYEEEERQRGNFPDRFSGHQFPNYSSELNVNALLLGDSALYLCASSIDRGAEKLFFGSGTQLSVL.

J is TRBJ2-1 and V is TRBV7-3; 10 bases map to TRBD1. Trimming at V came to 4 bases and at J to 3 bases, leaving 3 bases not matched to a gene. Germline CDR1 reads SGHTA; CDR2 reads FQGTGA. This CDR3 has 15 residues. The CDR3 DNA is TGTGCCAGCAGCTCCCGGGACAGGGGCTACAATGAGCAGTTCTTC. Translated: CASSSRDRGYNEQFF.

CDR3 amino acids: CASSFRDPTNEKLFF. The CDR3 region has the DNA TGTGCCAGCAGTTTCCGGGATCCAACTAATGAAAAACTGTTTTTT. The chain uses TRBV28 and TRBJ1-4; D gene ambiguous. Germline lookup yields CDR1 MDHEN and CDR2 SYDVKM. V gave up 3 bases and J gave up 0 bases, with 8 bases separating them. The CDR3 has 15 residues.

The V and J genes are TRBV19 and TRBJ1-2; D gene uncertain. CDR1 is LNHDA, CDR2 SQIVND, per germline (reference sequence). The CDR3 runs to 15 residues. V shed 2 bases and J shed 4 bases, with 14 bases lying between them. Here the CDR3 DNA reads TGTGCCAGTAGTATAACCCCCCCCGGGATCTATGGCTACACCTTC. Its protein product is CASSITPPGIYGYTF. Using reference TRBV19 and TRBJ1-2 for the parts outside the CDR3, the full variable domain is DGGITQSPKYLFRKEGQNVTLSCEQNLNHDAMYWYRQDPGQGLRLIYYSQIVNDFQKGDIAEGYSVSREKKESFPLTVTSAQKNPTAFYLCASSITPPGIYGYTFGSGTRLTVV.

In this sample, this clone turned up a few times. The V gene is TRBV4-1, the J gene TRBJ2-7; TRBD2 matches at 10 bases. After removal of 6 bases from V and 3 bases from J, the junction contained 14 bases not matched to a gene. Germline CDR1 and CDR2: MGHRA and YSYEKL. The CDR3 runs to 17 residues. CDR3 bases: TGCGCCAGCAGTCAACCTCAGTGGACTAGCGGAAACTACGAGCAGTACTTC. Translating gives CASSQPQWTSGNYEQYF.

The V and J genes are TRBV2 and TRBJ1-5; a possible D gene is TRBD1 (6 bases). In germline, CDR1 is SNHLY, CDR2 FYNNEI. This CDR3 is 15 amino acids long. Trimming took 9 bases from V and 5 from J, leaving 20 bases between them. The CDR3 loop is CARGHIRGGHQPQHF. The CDR3 bases are TGTGCCAGGGGGCATATCAGGGGCGGTCATCAGCCCCAGCATTTT.